This note documents a single T cell receptor (beta chain) sequence. Its antigen is unknown. Unique molecular identifiers were built into the TCR beta cDNA libraries. TCRdb re-analysed the PCR reads in MiXCR, keeping a single row per CDR3 protein. The sample has a few hundred thousand distinct CDR3 sequences, approximately 38% seen once. This entry is derived from a study of post-analysis software for immune sequencing data. Whole-study results and caveats: Patients had higher frequencies than controls of roughly five TRBV segments, including TRBV5-6, TRBV5-1 and TRBV20-1.

Trimming stripped 0 bases from V and 3 bases from J, with 9 bases between. Germline CDR1 and CDR2: SGHAT and FQNNGV. This CDR3 is 14 amino acids long. The rearrangement links TRBV11-2 to TRBJ2-7; D is undetermined. The origin of this receptor is a girl aged 10-17 years with multiple sclerosis. The sample taken for sequencing was blood. Here the CDR3 DNA reads TGTGCCAGCAGCTTAGACGTCGTCGGCTACGAGCAGTACTTC. Its translation is CASSLDVVGYEQYF.